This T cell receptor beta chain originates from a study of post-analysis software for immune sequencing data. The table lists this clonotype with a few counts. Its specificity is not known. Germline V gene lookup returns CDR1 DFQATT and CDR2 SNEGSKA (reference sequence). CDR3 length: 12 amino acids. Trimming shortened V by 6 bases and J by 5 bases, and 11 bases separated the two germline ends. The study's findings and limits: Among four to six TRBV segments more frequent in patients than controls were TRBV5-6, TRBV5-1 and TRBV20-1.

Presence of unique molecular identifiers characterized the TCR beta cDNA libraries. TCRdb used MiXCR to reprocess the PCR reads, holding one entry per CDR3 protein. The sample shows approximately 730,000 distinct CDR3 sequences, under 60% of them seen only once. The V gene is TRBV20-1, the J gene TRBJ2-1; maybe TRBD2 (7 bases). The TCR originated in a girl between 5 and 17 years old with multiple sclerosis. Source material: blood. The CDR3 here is CSAGRGNNEQFF. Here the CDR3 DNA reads TGCAGTGCAGGGAGGGGGAACAATGAGCAGTTCTTC.